The clone carrying this T cell receptor beta chain was seen repeatedly, ten times or more. The antigen is undetermined. Study-level results: The TCR gene usage of tumor memory CD4+ T cells clustered together with blood and lymph node memory CD4+ cells and with lymph node naive CD4+ cells. Larger-cohort validation covered only one TCR beta V-J rearrangement. Tumor Treg TCRs overlapped most with tumor naive CD4+ cells.

Semi-nested PCR with Nested Universal Primer A followed constant-region reverse priming of full-length variable regions. MiXCR, run by TCRdb on the 5' RACE reads, gives a single entry per CDR3 protein. The sample shows about 9,800 distinct CDR3 sequences, approximately 24% of them seen only once. The CDR3 is made up of 11 amino acids. V lost 3 bases and J lost 9, with 5 bases in between. Looked up from germline, CDR1 is KGHDR and CDR2 is SFDVKD. The sorted Tregs were CD4+CD25+CD127-/low cells. The TCR comes from a female donor with breast cancer. Sequences were obtained from Tregs sorted from blood. The gene calls are TRBV24-1 and TRBJ2-1, with D unresolved. In DNA form, the CDR3 reads TGTGCCACCAGTGATGGAGTTGAGCAGTTCTTC. It translates to CATSDGVEQFF.